This T cell receptor beta chain was sequenced in a study of graft-versus-host responses after intestinal transplantation. Study summary: Every recipient underwent anti-thymocyte globulin induction, then tacrolimus and steroids for roughly 3 years.

With V trimmed by 0 bases and J by 3 bases, 1 base remained unmatched. In germline, CDR1 is SGHKS, CDR2 YYEKEE (reference sequence). CDR3 length: 15 amino acids. Some clones are missing from TCRdb's copy, which holds only in-frame ones; the method was immunoSEQ multiplex PCR. The sample lists some 130,000 clones; roughly nine tenths were seen once. General study results and limits: Recipient-marrow GvH clones were detected, some having first appeared in ileum or blood. Circulating GvH clones peaking coincided with falling HvG clones soon after transplant. High graft-versus-host to host-versus-graft clonal ratios were seen in allografts of patients with graft-donor T cell macrochimerism.

About this clone: The antigen remains undetermined.

This clonotype originated in a human donor who received an intestinal transplant. The source was unstimulated CD4+ T cells sorted from spleen or lymph node cells, collected before intestinal transplant. J is TRBJ2-7 and V is TRBV5-5; 12 bases align to TRBD2. Here the CDR3 reads CASSLGLAGDYEQYF. For the CDR3, the DNA is TGTGCCAGCAGCTTGGGACTAGCGGGGGACTACGAGCAGTACTTC.